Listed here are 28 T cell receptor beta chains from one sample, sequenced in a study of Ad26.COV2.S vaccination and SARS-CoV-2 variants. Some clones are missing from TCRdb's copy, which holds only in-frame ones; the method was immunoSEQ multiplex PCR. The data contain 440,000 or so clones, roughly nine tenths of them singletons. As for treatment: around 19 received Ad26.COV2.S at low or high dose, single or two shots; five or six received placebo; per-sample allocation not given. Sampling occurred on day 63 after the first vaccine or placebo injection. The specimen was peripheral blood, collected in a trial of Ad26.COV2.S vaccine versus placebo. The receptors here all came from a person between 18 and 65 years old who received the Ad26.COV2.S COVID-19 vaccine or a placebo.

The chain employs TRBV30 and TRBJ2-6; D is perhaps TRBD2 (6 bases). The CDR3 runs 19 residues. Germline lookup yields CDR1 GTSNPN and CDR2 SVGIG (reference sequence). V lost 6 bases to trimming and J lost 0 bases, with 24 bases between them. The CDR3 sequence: CACWARGSNAYSGANVLTF. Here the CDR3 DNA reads TGTGCCTGTTGGGCTCGGGGGTCGAATGCCTACTCTGGGGCCAACGTCCTGACTTTC.

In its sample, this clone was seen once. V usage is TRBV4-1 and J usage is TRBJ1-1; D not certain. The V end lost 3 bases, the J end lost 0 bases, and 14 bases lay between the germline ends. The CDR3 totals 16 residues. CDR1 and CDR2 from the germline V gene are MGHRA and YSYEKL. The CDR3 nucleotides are TGCGCCAGCAGCCACTACAGCGGCGGGATGAACACTGAAGCTTTCTTT. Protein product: CASSHYSGGMNTEAFF.

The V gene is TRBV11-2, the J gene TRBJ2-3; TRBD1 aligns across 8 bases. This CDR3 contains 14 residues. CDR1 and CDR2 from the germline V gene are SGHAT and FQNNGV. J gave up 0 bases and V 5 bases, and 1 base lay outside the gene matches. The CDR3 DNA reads TGTGCCAGCAGCCGGGACAGGAGCACAGATACGCAGTATTTT. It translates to CASSRDRSTDTQYF.

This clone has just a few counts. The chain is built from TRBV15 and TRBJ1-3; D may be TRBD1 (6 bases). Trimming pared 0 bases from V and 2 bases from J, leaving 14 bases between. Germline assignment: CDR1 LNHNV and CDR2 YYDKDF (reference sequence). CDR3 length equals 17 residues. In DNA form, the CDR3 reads TGTGCCACCAGCAGAGATGGCGGGAACAGGGCTGGAAACACCATATATTTT. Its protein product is CATSRDGGNRAGNTIYF.

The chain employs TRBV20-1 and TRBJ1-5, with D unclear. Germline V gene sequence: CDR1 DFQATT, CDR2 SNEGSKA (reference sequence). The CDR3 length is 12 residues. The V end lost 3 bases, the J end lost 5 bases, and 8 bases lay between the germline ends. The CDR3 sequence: CSASPVDQPQHF. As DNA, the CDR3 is TGCAGTGCTAGTCCAGTTGATCAGCCCCAGCATTTT.

The CDR3 nucleotides are TGTGCCAGCACTGGGCCCCCCCGGGAGCCCCAGCATTTT. Translating it yields CASTGPPREPQHF. The rearrangement links TRBV28 to TRBJ1-5; D gene ambiguous. Trimming left V 7 bases short and J 8 bases short, with 15 bases between. This CDR3 spans 13 amino acids. CDR1 and CDR2 (germline): MDHEN, SYDVKM.

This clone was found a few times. The CDR3 nucleotides are TGTGCCACCAGCAGAGTTGGGTCTAATCAGCCCCAGCATTTT. It is translated as CATSRVGSNQPQHF. The chain uses TRBV15 and TRBJ1-5; D call uncertain. Germline V gives CDR1 LNHNV, CDR2 YYDKDF (reference sequence). CDR3 length: 14 residues. Trimming took off 1 base at V and 4 bases at J, with 8 bases between the two ends.

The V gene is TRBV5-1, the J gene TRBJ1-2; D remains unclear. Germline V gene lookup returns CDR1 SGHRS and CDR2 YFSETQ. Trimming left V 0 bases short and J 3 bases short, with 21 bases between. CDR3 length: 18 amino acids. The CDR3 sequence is CASSLDMSVQSGYYGYTF. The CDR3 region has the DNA TGCGCCAGCAGCTTGGACATGTCGGTACAGTCCGGGTACTATGGCTACACCTTC.

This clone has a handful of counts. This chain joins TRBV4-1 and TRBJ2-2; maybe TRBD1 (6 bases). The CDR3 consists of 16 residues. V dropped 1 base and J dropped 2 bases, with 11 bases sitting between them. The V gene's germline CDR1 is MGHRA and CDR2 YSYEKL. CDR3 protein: CASSQAGTLNTGELFF. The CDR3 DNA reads TGCGCCAGCAGCCAAGCTGGGACACTTAACACCGGGGAGCTGTTTTTT.

Here the CDR3 reads CASSQDWTANNYGYTF. The CDR3, as DNA: TGCGCCAGCAGCCAAGACTGGACAGCAAACAACTATGGCTACACCTTC. V usage is TRBV4-3 and J usage is TRBJ1-2; TRBD1 might be the D (6 bases). Trimming took 0 bases from V and 2 from J, leaving 13 bases between them. This CDR3 is 16 amino acids long. Germline CDR1 is LGHNA and CDR2 is YSLEER.

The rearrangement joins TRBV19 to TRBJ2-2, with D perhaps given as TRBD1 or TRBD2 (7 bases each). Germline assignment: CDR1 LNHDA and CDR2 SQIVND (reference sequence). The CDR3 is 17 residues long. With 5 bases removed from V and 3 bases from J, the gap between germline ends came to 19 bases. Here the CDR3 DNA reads TGTGCCAGTAGTCCCAACGGGGGGACAGCTTACACCGGGGAGCTGTTTTTT. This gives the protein CASSPNGGTAYTGELFF. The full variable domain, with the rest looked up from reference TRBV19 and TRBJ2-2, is DGGITQSPKYLFRKEGQNVTLSCEQNLNHDAMYWYRQDPGQGLRLIYYSQIVNDFQKGDIAEGYSVSREKKESFPLTVTSAQKNPTAFYLCASSPNGGTAYTGELFFGEGSRLTVL.

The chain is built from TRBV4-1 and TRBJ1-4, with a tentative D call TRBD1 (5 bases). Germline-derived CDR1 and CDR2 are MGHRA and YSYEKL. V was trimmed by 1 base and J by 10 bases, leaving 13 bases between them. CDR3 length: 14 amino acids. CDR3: CASSQVGGGLKLFF. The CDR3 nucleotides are TGCGCCAGCAGCCAAGTCGGGGGTGGATTAAAACTGTTTTTT.

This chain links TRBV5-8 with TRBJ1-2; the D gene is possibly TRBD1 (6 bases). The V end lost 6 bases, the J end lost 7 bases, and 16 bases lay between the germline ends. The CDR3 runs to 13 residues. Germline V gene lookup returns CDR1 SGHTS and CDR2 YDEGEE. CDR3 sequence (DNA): TGTGCCAGCACCCCCGGGGGGCGCGTTGGCTACACCTTC. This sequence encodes CASTPGGRVGYTF.

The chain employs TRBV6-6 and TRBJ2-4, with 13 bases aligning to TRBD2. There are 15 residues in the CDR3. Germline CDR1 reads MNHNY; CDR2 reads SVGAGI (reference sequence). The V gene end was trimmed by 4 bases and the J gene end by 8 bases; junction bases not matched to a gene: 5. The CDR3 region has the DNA TGTGCCAGCAGTTTTCGGACTAGCGGGAGAGACATTCAGTACTTC. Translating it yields CASSFRTSGRDIQYF.

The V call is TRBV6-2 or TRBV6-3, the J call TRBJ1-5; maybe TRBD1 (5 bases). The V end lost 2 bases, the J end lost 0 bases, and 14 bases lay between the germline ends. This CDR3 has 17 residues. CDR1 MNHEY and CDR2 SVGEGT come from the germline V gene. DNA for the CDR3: TGTGCCAGCAGTTACACCGAGGGGAAAGTTAGCAATCAGCCCCAGCATTTT. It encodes CASSYTEGKVSNQPQHF.

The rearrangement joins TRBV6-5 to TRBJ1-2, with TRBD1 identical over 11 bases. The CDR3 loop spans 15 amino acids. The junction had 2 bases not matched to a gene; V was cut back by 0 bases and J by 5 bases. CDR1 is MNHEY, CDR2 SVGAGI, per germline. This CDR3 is CASSYSGQGDYGYTF. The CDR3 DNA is TGTGCCAGCAGTTACTCGGGACAGGGGGATTATGGCTACACCTTC.

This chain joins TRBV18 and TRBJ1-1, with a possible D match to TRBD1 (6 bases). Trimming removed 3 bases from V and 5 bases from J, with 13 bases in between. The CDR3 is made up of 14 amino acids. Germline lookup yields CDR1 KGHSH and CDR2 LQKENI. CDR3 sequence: CASSPRQEGTEAFF. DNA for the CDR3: TGTGCCAGCTCACCCAGACAGGAGGGGACTGAAGCTTTCTTT. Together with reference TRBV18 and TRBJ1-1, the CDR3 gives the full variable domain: NAGVMQNPRHLVRRRGQEARLRCSPMKGHSHVYWYRQLPEEGLKFMVYLQKENIIDESGMPKERFSAEFPKEGPSILRIQQVVRGDSAAYFCASSPRQEGTEAFFGQGTRLTVV.

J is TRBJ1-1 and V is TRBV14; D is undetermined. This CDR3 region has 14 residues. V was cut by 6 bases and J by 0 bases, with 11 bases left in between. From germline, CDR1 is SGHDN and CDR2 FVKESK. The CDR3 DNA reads TGTGCCAGCAGACCCTTTGGGCTGAACACTGAAGCTTTCTTT. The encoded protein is CASRPFGLNTEAFF.

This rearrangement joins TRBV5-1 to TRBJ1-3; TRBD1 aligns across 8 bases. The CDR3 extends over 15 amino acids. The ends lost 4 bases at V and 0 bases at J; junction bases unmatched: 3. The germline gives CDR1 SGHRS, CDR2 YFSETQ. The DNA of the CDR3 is TGCGCCAGCAGCACGCAGGGGGCCTCTGGAAACACCATATATTTT. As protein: CASSTQGASGNTIYF.

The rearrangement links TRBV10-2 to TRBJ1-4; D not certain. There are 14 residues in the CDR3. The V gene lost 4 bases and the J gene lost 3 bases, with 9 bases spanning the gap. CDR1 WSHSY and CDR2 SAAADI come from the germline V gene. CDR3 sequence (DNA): TGCGCCAGCAGTGCTGGCAGTGCTAATGAAAAACTGTTTTTT. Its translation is CASSAGSANEKLFF.

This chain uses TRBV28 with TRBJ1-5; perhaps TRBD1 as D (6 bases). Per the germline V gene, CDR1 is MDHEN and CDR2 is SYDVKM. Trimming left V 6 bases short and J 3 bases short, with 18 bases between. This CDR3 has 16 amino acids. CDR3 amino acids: CASSRSRTANNQPQHF. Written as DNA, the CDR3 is TGTGCCAGCAGCCGATCACGGACAGCAAACAATCAGCCCCAGCATTTT.

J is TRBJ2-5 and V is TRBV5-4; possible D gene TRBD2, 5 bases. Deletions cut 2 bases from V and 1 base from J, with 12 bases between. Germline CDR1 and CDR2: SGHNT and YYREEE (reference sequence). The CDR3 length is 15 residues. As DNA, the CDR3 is TGTGCCAGCAGCTTACCCTGGGAGACCCAAGAGACCCAGTACTTC. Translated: CASSLPWETQETQYF.

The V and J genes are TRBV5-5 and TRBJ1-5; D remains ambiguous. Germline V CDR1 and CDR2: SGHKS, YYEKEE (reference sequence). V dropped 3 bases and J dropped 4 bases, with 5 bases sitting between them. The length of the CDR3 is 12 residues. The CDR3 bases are TGTGCCAGCAGCTACGGGAATCAGCCCCAGCATTTT. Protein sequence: CASSYGNQPQHF.

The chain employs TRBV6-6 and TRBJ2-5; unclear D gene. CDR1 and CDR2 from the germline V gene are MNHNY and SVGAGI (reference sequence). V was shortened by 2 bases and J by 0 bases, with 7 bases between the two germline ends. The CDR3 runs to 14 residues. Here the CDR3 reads CASSYGQYQETQYF. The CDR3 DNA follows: TGTGCCAGCAGTTACGGCCAGTACCAAGAGACCCAGTACTTC.

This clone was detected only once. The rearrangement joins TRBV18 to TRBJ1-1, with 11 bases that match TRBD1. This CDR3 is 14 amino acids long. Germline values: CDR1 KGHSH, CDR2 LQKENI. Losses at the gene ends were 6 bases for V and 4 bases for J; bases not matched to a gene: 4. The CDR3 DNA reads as TGTGCCAGCTCGGGGACAGGGGGTATCACTGAAGCTTTCTTT. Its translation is CASSGTGGITEAFF.

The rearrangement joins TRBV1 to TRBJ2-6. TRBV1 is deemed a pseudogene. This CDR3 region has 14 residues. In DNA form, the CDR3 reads TGCACCAGCAGCCAGGGGGCTGGGGCCAACGTCCTGACTTTC. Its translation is CTSSQGAGANVLTF.

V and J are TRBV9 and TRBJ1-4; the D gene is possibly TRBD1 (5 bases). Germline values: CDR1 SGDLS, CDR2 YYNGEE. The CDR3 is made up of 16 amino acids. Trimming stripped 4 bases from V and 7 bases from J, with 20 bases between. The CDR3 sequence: CASSPRTDGGGEKLFF. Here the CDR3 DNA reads TGTGCCAGCAGCCCGCGGACGGACGGGGGGGGTGAAAAACTGTTTTTT.

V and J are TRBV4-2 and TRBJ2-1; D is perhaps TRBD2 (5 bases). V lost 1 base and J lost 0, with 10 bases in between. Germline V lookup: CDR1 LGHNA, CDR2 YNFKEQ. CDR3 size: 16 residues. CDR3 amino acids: CASSQVSGGSYNEQFF. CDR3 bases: TGTGCCAGCAGCCAAGTGAGCGGAGGCTCCTACAATGAGCAGTTCTTC.